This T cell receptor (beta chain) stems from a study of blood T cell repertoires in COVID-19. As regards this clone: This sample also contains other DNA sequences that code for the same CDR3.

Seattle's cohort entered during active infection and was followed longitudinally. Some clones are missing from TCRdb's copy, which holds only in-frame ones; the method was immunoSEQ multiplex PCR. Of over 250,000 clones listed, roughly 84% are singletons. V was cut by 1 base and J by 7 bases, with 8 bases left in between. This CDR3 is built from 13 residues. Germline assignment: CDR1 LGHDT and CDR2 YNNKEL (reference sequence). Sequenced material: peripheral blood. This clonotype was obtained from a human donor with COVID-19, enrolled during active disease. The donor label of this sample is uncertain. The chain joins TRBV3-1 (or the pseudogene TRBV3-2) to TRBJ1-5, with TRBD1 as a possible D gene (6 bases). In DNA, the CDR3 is TGTGCCAGCAGCCAAGGACAGGACCAGCCCCAGCATTTT. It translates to CASSQGQDQPQHF.